Each of the 10 T cell receptor beta chains below was sequenced from the same sample in a study of cytomegalovirus exposure and HLA in healthy donors. A multiplex PCR was run with 60 Vbeta primers and 13 Jbeta primers. Produced via immunoSEQ multiplex PCR; TCRdb's table is partial and in-frame only. The sample shows 80,000 to 95,000 clones, roughly three quarters of them seen only once. Sequenced: PBMCs. The receptors derive from a woman aged 40 to 50 in good health and CMV-seropositive.

The chain recombines TRBV19 with TRBJ1-1, with 9 bases fitting TRBD1. The CDR3 has 13 residues. Germline V lookup: CDR1 LNHDA, CDR2 SQIVND (reference sequence). V lost 5 bases and J lost 4; bases outside the gene matches: 2. The CDR3: CASSLQGATEAFF. In DNA form, the CDR3 reads TGTGCCAGTAGTTTACAGGGGGCCACTGAAGCTTTCTTT.

The chain couples TRBV4-3 to TRBJ1-4, with TRBD1 as a possible D gene (5 bases). Germline-derived CDR1 and CDR2 are LGHNA and YSLEER. Trimming stripped 3 bases from V and 1 base from J, with 15 bases between. The CDR3 has 17 residues. CDR3: CASSQTVAAVTNEKLFF. CDR3 bases: TGCGCCAGCAGCCAGACAGTCGCGGCAGTAACTAATGAAAAACTGTTTTTT.

This rearrangement joins TRBV7-2 to TRBJ2-2; D is unclear. This CDR3 has 12 amino acids. V lost 1 base to trimming and J lost 6 bases, with 3 bases between them. Germline CDR1 is SGHTA and CDR2 is FQGNSA. The CDR3 loop reads CASSLGAGELFF. The DNA of the CDR3 is TGTGCCAGCAGCTTAGGAGCCGGGGAGCTGTTTTTT. Based on the CDR3 plus reference TRBV7-2 and TRBJ2-2, the full variable domain is GAGVSQSPSNKVTEKGKDVELRCDPISGHTALYWYRQSLGQGLEFLIYFQGNSAPDKSGLPSDRFSAERTGGSVSTLTIQRTQQEDSAVYLCASSLGAGELFFGEGSRLTVL.

V usage is TRBV10-3 and J usage is TRBJ1-1; D is uncertain. The V end lost 4 bases, the J end lost 5 bases, and 20 bases lay between the germline ends. Germline CDR1 and CDR2: ENHRY and SYGVKD. This CDR3 is 16 amino acids long. The CDR3 sequence is CAISAEDPSTETEAFF. The CDR3 DNA follows: TGTGCCATCAGTGCGGAAGATCCCTCCACGGAGACTGAAGCTTTCTTT.

The V and J genes are TRBV19 and TRBJ2-7, with 7 bases matching TRBD2. Germline CDR1 reads LNHDA; CDR2 reads SQIVND (reference sequence). V lost 5 bases to trimming and J lost 7 bases; unmatched junction nucleotides: 8. The CDR3 covers 13 residues. The CDR3 DNA is TGTGCCAGTAGTCTTGCGGGAGTTTCGGAGCAGTACTTC. Translation gives CASSLAGVSEQYF.

The chain is built from TRBV6-4 and TRBJ2-1; 7 bases agree with TRBD2. V gave up 6 bases and J gave up 0 bases; unmatched junction bases: 8. The CDR3 loop spans 16 amino acids. Germline V gene data show CDR1 as MRHNA and CDR2 as SNTAGT. CDR3 sequence: CASSGEGGSSYNEQFF. The CDR3 DNA follows: TGTGCCAGCAGCGGGGAGGGCGGTAGCTCCTACAATGAGCAGTTCTTC.

The CDR3 DNA is TGTGCCTGTTGTCTCAGGGGGAATGGCCCTGGGGCCAACGTCCTGACTTTC. Protein product: CACCLRGNGPGANVLTF. The V and J genes are TRBV30 and TRBJ2-6; 7 positions agree with TRBD1. Per germline, CDR1 GTSNPN and CDR2 SVGIG (reference sequence). V shed 6 bases, J shed 2 bases, and the junction held 13 bases outside the gene matches. The CDR3 loop spans 17 amino acids.

Only a few counts were recorded for this clone. The V gene is TRBV19, the J gene TRBJ1-1; 7 bases fit TRBD1. CDR3 length: 14 residues. Germline values: CDR1 LNHDA, CDR2 SQIVND (reference sequence). V dropped 1 base and J dropped 6; count of bases not matched to a gene: 5. For the CDR3, the DNA is TGTGCCAGTAGTATAGCCGGGACAGCCTCTGAAGCTTTCTTT. Residues: CASSIAGTASEAFF.

This clone was found a few times. The chain is built from TRBV28 and TRBJ2-1, with D possibly TRBD2 on 7 matching bases. Germline V gives CDR1 MDHEN, CDR2 SYDVKM. CDR3 size: 15 residues. The V gene lost 5 bases and the J gene lost 0 bases, with 11 bases spanning the gap. In DNA form, the CDR3 reads TGTGCCAGCAGTCTGGGGGGGGCCTCCTACAATGAGCAGTTCTTC. Translating gives CASSLGGASYNEQFF.

The chain recombines TRBV11-2 with TRBJ2-7; 8 bases are a match to TRBD2. In germline, CDR1 is SGHAT, CDR2 FQNNGV. The CDR3 sequence is 15 residues long. Germline trimming cut 1 base from V and 4 bases from J; bases unmatched to any gene: 6. CDR3 DNA sequence: TGTGCCAGCAGCTTAGTAGGGACTAGACAATACGAGCAGTACTTC. It codes for CASSLVGTRQYEQYF.